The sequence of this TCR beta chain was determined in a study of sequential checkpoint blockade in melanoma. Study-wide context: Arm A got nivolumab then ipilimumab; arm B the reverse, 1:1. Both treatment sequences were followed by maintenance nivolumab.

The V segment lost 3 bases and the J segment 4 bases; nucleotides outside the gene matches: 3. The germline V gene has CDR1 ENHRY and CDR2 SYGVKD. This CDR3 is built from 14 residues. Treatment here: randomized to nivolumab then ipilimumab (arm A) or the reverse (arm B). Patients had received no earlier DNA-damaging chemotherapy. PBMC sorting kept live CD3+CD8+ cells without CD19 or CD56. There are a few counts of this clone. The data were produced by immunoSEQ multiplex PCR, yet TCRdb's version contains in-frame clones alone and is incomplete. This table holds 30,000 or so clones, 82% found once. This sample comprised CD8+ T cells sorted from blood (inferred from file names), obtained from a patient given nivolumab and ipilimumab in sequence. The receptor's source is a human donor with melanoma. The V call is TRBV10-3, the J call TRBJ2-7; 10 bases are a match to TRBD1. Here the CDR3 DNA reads TGTGCCATCAGTGAAGGACAGGGGGGGTACGAGCAGTACTTC. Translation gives CAISEGQGGYEQYF.